The 7 T cell receptor beta chains below come from one sample, sequenced in a study of shared clonotypes between healthy human individuals. The repertoire was sequenced with immunoSEQ multiplex PCR; TCRdb's copy has only in-frame clones and lacks some. The sample contains a few hundred thousand clones, about nine tenths of which appear only once. Source material: memory CD8+ T cells sorted from blood. Described subset: CD45RO+ cells pooled with CCR7-negative TemRA cells. The receptor set was obtained from a man younger than 35 in good health.

V usage is TRBV29-1 and J usage is TRBJ2-7; D perhaps matches TRBD1 (5 bases). V was clipped by 6 bases and J by 0 bases, with 12 bases between them. The germline V gene encodes CDR1 SQVTM and CDR2 ANQGSEA. The CDR3 is 13 residues long. CDR3 amino acids: CSVKRGSSYEQYF. In DNA form, the CDR3 reads TGCAGCGTCAAAAGGGGAAGCTCCTACGAGCAGTACTTC.

This chain uses TRBV29-1 with TRBJ1-2; 8 bases agree with TRBD1. The CDR3 contains 16 residues. The V gene's germline CDR1 is SQVTM and CDR2 ANQGSEA. The trim removed 4 bases at V and 4 bases at J, leaving 14 bases unmatched. In nucleotides, the CDR3 is TGCAGCGTTGCTCGCTTCGGTACAGGGGGTACCTATGGCTACACCTTC. Its translation: CSVARFGTGGTYGYTF.

The genes are TRBV25-1 and TRBJ2-5; the match to TRBD2 covers 8 bases. The CDR3 is 16 residues long. Trimming at V came to 1 base and at J to 2 bases, leaving 6 bases not matched to a gene. CDR1 is MGHDK and CDR2 is SYGVNS in the germline V gene. The CDR3 sequence is CASSEWSGGQQETQYF. Here the CDR3 DNA reads TGTGCCAGCAGTGAATGGAGCGGGGGACAACAAGAGACCCAGTACTTC.

The chain employs TRBV5-6 and TRBJ1-2; no clear D gene. The CDR3 totals 12 residues. V lost 4 bases, J lost 10 bases, and 14 bases lay in between. Germline V lookup: CDR1 SGHDT, CDR2 YYEEEE. The CDR3 coding sequence is TGTGCCAGCAGCCCCACCCCAGGCGCCTACACCTTC. Protein sequence: CASSPTPGAYTF.

The V and J genes are TRBV2 and TRBJ2-7, with TRBD2 as a possible D gene (5 bases). Germline CDR1 reads SNHLY; CDR2 reads FYNNEI. The V and J ends lost 3 bases and 13 bases respectively, with 13 bases between them. CDR3 length: 11 amino acids. CDR3 sequence: CASSDAGYVYF. The CDR3 DNA sequence: TGTGCCAGCAGTGACGCGGGTTACGTATACTTC.

This clone was observed a handful of times. V gene TRBV4-3 combines with J gene TRBJ2-1; perhaps TRBD2 as D (6 bases). V was cut by 4 bases and J by 2 bases, with 18 bases left in between. The CDR3 sequence is 17 residues long. Germline V lookup: CDR1 LGHNA, CDR2 YSLEER. The DNA of the CDR3 is TGCGCCAGCAGCCGGGTCTGGGATAGCGGCCCCTACAATGAGCAGTTCTTC. Protein: CASSRVWDSGPYNEQFF.

V gene TRBV27 combines with J gene TRBJ1-1; D unclear. This CDR3 has 12 amino acids. The V and J ends lost 4 bases and 10 bases respectively, with 13 bases between them. The germline CDR1 and CDR2 sequences are MNHEY and SMNVEV (reference sequence). CDR3 sequence: CASSSEKVGAFF. CDR3 DNA: TGTGCCAGCAGTTCCGAAAAAGTCGGAGCTTTCTTT.